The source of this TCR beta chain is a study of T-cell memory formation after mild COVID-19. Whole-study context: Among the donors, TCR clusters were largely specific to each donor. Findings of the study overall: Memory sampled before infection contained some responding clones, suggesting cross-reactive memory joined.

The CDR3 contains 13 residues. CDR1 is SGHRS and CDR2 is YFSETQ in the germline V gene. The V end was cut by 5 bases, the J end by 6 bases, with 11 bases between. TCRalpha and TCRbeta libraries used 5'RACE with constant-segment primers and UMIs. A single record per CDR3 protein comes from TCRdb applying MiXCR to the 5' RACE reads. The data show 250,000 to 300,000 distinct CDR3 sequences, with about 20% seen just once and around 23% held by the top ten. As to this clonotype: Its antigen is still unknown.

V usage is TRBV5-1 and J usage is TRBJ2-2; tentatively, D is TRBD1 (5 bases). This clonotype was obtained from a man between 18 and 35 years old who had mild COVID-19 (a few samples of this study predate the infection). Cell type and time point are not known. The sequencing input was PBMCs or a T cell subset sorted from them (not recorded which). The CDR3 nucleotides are TGCGCCAGCAGTCCCAGGGTATCCGGGGAGCTGTTTTTT. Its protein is CASSPRVSGELFF.